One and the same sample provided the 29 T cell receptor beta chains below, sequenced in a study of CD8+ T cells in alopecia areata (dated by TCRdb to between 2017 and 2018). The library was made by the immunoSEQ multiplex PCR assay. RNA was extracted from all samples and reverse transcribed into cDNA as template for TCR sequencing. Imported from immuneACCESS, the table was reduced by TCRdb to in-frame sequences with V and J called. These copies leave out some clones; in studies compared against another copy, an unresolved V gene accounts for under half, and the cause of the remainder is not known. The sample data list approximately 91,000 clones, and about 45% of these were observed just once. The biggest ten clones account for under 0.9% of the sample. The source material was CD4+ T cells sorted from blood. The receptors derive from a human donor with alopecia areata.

The CDR3 reads CASRGDRAYEQYF. The CDR3, as DNA: TGTGCCAGCAGGGGGGACAGGGCCTACGAGCAGTACTTC. The chain has TRBV28 and TRBJ2-7, with TRBD1 matching over 9 bases. This CDR3 is built from 13 residues. The germline CDR1 and CDR2 sequences are MDHEN and SYDVKM. V lost 6 bases and J lost 2; bases outside the gene matches: 2. The entire variable domain, with the rest obtained from reference TRBV28 and TRBJ2-7, is as follows: DVKVTQSSRYLVKRTGEKVFLECVQDMDHENMFWYRQDPGLGLRLIYFSYDVKMKEKGDIPEGYSVSREKKERFSLILESASTNQTSMYLCASRGDRAYEQYFGPGTRLTVT.

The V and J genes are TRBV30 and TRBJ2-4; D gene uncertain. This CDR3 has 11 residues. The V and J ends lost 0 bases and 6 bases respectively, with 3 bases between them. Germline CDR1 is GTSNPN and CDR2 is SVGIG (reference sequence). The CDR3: CAWSVSNIQYF. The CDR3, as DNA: TGTGCCTGGAGTGTGTCAAACATTCAGTACTTC.

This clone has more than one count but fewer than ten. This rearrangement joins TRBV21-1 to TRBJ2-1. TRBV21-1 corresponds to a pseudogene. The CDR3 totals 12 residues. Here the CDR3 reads CARSARWTGQFF. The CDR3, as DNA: TGTGCCAGATCCGCACGGTGGACCGGGCAGTTCTTC.

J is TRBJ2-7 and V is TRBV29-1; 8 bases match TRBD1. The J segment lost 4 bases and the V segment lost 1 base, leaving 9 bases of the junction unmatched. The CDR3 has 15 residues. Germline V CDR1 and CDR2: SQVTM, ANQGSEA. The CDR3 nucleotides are TGCAGCGTTGAAGCGTTGCCAGGGGGCGGATACGAGCAGTACTTC. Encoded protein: CSVEALPGGGYEQYF.

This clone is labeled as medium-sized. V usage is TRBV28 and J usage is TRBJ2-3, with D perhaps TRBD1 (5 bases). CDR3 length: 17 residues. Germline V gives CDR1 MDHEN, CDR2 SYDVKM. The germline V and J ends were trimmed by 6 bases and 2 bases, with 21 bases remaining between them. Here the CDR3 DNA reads TGTGCCAGCAGCACCCCCTATGGCAGGGTCGACACAGATACGCAGTATTTT. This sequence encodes CASSTPYGRVDTDTQYF.

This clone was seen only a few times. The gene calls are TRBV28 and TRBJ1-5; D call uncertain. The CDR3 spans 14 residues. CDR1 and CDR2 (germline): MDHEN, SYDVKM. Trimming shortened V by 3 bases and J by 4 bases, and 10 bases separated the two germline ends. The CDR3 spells CASSLGGSNQPQHF. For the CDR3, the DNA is TGTGCCAGCAGTTTGGGCGGGTCGAATCAGCCCCAGCATTTT.

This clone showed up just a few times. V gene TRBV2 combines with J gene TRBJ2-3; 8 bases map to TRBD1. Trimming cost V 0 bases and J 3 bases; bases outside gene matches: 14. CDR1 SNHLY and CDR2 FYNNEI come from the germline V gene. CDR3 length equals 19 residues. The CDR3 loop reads CASSEAREVGQGGTDTQYF. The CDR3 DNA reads TGTGCCAGCAGTGAAGCCCGAGAAGTTGGACAGGGTGGGACAGATACGCAGTATTTT.

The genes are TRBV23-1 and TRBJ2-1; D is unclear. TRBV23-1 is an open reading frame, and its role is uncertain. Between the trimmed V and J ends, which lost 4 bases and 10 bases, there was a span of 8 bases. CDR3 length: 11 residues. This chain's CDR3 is CASSPCGEQFF. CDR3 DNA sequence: TGCGCCAGCAGTCCCTGCGGAGAGCAGTTCTTC.

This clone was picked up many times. The CDR3 sequence is CASSRTVDPYEQYF. The CDR3 nucleotides read TGTGCCAGCAGCCGGACAGTTGACCCCTACGAGCAGTACTTC. V and J are TRBV7-9 and TRBJ2-7; tentatively, D is TRBD1 (6 bases). There are 14 residues in the CDR3. CDR1 SEHNR and CDR2 FQNEAQ come from the germline V gene (reference sequence). V shed 5 bases and J shed 2 bases, with 13 bases lying between them.

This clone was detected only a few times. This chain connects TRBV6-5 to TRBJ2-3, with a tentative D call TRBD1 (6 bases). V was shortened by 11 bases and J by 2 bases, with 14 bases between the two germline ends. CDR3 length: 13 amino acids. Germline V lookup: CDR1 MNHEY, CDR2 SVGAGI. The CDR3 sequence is CAVQGSLTDTQYF. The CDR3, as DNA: TGTGCCGTACAGGGATCCCTCACAGATACGCAGTATTTT.

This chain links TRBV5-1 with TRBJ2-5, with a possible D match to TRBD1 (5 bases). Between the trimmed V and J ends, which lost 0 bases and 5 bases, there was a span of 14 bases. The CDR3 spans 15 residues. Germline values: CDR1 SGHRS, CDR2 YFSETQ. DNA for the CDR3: TGCGCCAGCAGCTTGGGCTTGCAGGGTTTGGAGACCCAGTACTTC. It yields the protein CASSLGLQGLETQYF. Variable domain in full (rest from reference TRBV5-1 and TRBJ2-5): KAGVTQTPRYLIKTRGQQVTLSCSPISGHRSVSWYQQTPGQGLQFLFEYFSETQRNKGNFPGRFSGRQFSNSRSEMNVSTLELGDSALYLCASSLGLQGLETQYFGPGTRLLVL.

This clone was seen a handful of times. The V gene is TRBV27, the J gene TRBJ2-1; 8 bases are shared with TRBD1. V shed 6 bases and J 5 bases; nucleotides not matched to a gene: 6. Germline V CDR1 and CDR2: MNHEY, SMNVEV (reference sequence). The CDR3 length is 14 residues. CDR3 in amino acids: CASSTRQGNNEQFF. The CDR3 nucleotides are TGTGCCAGCAGCACGCGACAGGGGAACAATGAGCAGTTCTTC.

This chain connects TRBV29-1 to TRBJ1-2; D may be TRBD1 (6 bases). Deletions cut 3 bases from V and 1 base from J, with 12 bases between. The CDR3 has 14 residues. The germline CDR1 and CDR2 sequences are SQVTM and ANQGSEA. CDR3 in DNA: TGCAGCGTTGACCGACAGGACAATAACTATGGCTACACCTTC. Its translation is CSVDRQDNNYGYTF. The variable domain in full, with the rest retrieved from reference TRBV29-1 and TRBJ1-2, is SAVISQKPSRDICQRGTSLTIQCQVDSQVTMMFWYRQQPGQSLTLIATANQGSEATYESGFVIDKFPISRPNLTFSTLTVSNMSPEDSSIYLCSVDRQDNNYGYTFGSGTRLTVV.

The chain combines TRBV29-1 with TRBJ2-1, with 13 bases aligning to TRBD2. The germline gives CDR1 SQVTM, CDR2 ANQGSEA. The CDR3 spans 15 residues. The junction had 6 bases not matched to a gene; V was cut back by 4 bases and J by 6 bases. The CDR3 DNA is TGCAGCGTTGGAGGACTAGCGGGAGAAAGCAATGAGCAGTTCTTC. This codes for CSVGGLAGESNEQFF.

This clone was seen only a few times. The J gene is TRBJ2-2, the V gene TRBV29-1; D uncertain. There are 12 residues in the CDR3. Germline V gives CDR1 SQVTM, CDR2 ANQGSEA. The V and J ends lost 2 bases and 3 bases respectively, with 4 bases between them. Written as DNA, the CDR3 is TGCAGCGTTGAACCCCACACCGGGGAGCTGTTTTTT. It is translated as CSVEPHTGELFF.

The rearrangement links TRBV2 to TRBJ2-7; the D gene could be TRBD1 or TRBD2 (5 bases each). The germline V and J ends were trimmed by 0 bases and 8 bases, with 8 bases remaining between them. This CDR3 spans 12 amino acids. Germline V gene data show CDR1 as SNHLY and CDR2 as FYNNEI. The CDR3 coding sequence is TGTGCCAGCAGTGAAGCGACGGGGCAGCAGTACTTC. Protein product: CASSEATGQQYF.

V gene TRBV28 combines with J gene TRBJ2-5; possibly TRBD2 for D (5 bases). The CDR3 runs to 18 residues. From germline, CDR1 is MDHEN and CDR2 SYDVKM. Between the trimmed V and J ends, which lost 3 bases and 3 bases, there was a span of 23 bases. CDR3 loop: CASSFPLTPGNGEETQYF. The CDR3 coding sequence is TGTGCCAGCAGTTTCCCGCTGACACCGGGGAACGGGGAAGAGACCCAGTACTTC. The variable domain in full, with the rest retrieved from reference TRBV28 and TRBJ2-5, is DVKVTQSSRYLVKRTGEKVFLECVQDMDHENMFWYRQDPGLGLRLIYFSYDVKMKEKGDIPEGYSVSREKKERFSLILESASTNQTSMYLCASSFPLTPGNGEETQYFGPGTRLLVL.

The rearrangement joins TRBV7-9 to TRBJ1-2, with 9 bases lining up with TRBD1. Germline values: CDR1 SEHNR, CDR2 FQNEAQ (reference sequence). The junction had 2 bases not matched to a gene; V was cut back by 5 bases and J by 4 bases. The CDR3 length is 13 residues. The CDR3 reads CASSTDRGYGYTF. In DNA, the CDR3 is TGTGCCAGCAGCACGGACAGGGGCTATGGCTACACCTTC.

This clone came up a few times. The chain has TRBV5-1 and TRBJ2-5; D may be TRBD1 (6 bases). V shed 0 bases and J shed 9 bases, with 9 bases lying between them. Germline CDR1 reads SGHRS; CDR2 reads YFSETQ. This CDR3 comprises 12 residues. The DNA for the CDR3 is TGCGCCAGCAGCTTGGAGGGGGTAGCCCAGTACTTC. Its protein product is CASSLEGVAQYF.

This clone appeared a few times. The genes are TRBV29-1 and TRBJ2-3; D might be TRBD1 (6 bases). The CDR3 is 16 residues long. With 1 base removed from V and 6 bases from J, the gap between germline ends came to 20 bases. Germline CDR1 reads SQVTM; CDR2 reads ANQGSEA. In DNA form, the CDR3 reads TGCAGCGTTGAAGGCCTTCGTCAGGGGCATAGGGATACGCAGTATTTT. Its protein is CSVEGLRQGHRDTQYF.

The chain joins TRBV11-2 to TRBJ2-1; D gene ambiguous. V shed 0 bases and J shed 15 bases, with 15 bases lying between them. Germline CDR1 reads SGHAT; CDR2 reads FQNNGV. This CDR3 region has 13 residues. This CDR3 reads CASSLERSFITFF. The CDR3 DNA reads TGTGCCAGCAGCTTAGAACGCTCGTTCATCACGTTCTTC. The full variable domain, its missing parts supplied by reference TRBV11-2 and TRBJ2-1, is EAGVAQSPRYKIIEKRQSVAFWCNPISGHATLYWYQQILGQGPKLLIQFQNNGVVDDSQLPKDRFSAERLKGVDSTLKIQPAKLEDSAVYLCASSLERSFITFFGPGTRLTVL.

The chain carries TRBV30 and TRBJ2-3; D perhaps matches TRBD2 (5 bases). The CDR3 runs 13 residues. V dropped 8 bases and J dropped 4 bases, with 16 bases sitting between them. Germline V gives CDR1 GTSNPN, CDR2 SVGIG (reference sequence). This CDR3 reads CARSEGVSDTQYF. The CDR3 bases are TGTGCCCGAAGCGAGGGAGTGTCAGATACGCAGTATTTT.

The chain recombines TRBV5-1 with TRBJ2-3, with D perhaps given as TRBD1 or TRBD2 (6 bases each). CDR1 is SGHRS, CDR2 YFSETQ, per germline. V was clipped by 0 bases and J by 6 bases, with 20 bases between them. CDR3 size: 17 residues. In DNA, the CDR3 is TGCGCCAGCAGCTTGGCCGCTAGGGGGGATGGTTTGGATACGCAGTATTTT. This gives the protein CASSLAARGDGLDTQYF. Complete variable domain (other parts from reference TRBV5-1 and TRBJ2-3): KAGVTQTPRYLIKTRGQQVTLSCSPISGHRSVSWYQQTPGQGLQFLFEYFSETQRNKGNFPGRFSGRQFSNSRSEMNVSTLELGDSALYLCASSLAARGDGLDTQYFGPGTRLTVL.

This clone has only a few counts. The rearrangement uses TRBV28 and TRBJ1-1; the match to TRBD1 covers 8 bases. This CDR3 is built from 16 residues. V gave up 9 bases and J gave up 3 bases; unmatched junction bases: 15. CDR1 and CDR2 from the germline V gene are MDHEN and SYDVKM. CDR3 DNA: TGTGCCAGTTTTAGGGGACAGGATGCTGGATACACTGAAGCTTTCTTT. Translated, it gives CASFRGQDAGYTEAFF.

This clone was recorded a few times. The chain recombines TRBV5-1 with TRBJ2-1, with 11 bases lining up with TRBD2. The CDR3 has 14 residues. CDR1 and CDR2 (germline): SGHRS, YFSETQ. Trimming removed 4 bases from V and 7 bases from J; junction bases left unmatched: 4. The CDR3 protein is CASSPGLAENEQFF. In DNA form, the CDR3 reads TGCGCCAGCAGCCCGGGACTAGCGGAAAATGAGCAGTTCTTC.

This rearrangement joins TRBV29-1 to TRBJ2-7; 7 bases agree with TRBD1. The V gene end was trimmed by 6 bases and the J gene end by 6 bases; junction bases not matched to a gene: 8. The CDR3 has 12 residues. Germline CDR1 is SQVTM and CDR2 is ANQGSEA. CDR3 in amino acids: CSVTRGQGEQYF. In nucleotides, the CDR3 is TGCAGCGTGACGAGGGGGCAGGGCGAGCAGTACTTC.

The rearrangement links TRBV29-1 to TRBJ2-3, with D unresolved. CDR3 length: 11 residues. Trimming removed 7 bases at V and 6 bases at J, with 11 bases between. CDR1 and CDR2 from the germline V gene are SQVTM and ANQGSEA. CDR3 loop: CSAALSDTQYF. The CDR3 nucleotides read TGCAGCGCTGCCCTTTCCGATACGCAGTATTTT.

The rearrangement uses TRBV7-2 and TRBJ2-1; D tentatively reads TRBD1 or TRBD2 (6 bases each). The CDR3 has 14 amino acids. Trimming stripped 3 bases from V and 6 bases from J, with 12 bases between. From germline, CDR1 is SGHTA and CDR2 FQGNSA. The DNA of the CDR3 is TGTGCCAGCAGCTTGGGACTGGGGGCCAATGAGCAGTTCTTC. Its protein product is CASSLGLGANEQFF.

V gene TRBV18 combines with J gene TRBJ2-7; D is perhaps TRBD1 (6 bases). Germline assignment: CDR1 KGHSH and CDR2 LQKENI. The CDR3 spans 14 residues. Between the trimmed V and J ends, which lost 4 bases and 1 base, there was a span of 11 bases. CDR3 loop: CASSLQGSSYEQYF. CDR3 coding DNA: TGTGCCAGCTCACTCCAGGGGAGTTCCTACGAGCAGTACTTC. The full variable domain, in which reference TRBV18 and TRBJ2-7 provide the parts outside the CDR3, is NAGVMQNPRHLVRRRGQEARLRCSPMKGHSHVYWYRQLPEEGLKFMVYLQKENIIDESGMPKERFSAEFPKEGPSILRIQQVVRGDSAAYFCASSLQGSSYEQYFGPGTRLTVT.